The sequence of this T cell receptor (beta chain) was determined in a study of blood T cell repertoires in COVID-19. Turning to the study itself: COVID-19 samples collected from the United States, Italy and Spain covered acute and convalescent phases.

A single count supports this clone. The authors' processing: Reference gene primers were amplified, and this amplification served to estimate nucleated cell counts. The method was immunoSEQ multiplex PCR; TCRdb's version includes in-frame clones alone and lacks a portion of them. For V, J and clone size, that table is used; D and trimming come from the DNA. Among over 200,000 clones, around nine tenths were seen once, and the ten largest hold about 6.5%. Looked up from germline, CDR1 is DFQATT and CDR2 is SNEGSKA (reference sequence). The CDR3 spans 14 residues. Germline trimming cut 3 bases from V and 9 bases from J; bases unmatched to any gene: 6.

The specimen was peripheral blood. The chain combines TRBV20-1 with TRBJ2-1; 12 bases line up with TRBD1. The TCR comes from a man between 60 and 70 years old who had recovered from COVID-19. The CDR3 loop reads CSASEGTGGTEQFF. In DNA, the CDR3 is TGCAGTGCTAGTGAGGGGACAGGGGGCACTGAGCAGTTCTTC.